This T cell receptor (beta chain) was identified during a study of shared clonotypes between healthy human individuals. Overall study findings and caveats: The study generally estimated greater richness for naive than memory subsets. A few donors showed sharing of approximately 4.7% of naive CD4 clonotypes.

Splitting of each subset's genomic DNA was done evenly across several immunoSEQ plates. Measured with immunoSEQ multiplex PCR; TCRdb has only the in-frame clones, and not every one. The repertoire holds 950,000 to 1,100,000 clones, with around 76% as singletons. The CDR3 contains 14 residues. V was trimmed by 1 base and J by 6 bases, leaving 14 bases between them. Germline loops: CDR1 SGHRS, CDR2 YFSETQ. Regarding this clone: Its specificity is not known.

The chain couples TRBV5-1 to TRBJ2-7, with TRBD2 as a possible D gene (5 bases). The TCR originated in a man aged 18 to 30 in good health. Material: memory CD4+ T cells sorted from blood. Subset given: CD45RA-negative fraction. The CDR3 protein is CASSLTLEGSEQYF. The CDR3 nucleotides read TGCGCCAGCAGCTTGACACTAGAGGGTAGCGAGCAGTACTTC.